This TCR beta chain was obtained from a study of blood T cell repertoires in COVID-19. The study recruited people aged about 18 to 95 years across about two dozen US areas. Assay: immunoSEQ multiplex PCR; the TCRdb copy retains only in-frame clones and omits some. The table includes about 210,000 clones, around 80% detected once. The specimen sequenced was PBMCs or T cells enriched from blood (not recorded which). The clonotype comes from a man aged 25 to 40 with acute COVID-19.

The CDR3 region has the DNA TGTGCCAGCAGTTCTCAGGGGTCCAAAGAGACCCAGTACTTC. The encoded protein is CASSSQGSKETQYF. The V call is TRBV27, the J call TRBJ2-5; tentative D call: TRBD1 (6 bases). The germline CDR1 and CDR2 sequences are MNHEY and SMNVEV (reference sequence). This CDR3 region has 14 residues. V was cut by 4 bases and J by 3 bases, with 12 bases left in between.